This T cell receptor beta chain was captured in a study of shared clonotypes between healthy human individuals. Germline V gene data show CDR1 as SGHRS and CDR2 as YFSETQ. The CDR3 extends over 16 amino acids. The V and J ends lost 1 base and 7 bases, in that order; junction bases with no gene match: 6. Libraries were prepared by immunoSEQ multiplex PCR; TCRdb keeps only in-frame clonotypes and omits some of them. The data hold roughly 2.2 million clones, with more than 85% observed a single time. The sequence was obtained from a man aged 18-30 years in good health. Some clones in this sample may be carry-over from other donors' samples. The chain uses TRBV5-1 and TRBJ1-3, with 12 bases identical to TRBD1. The sample taken for sequencing was naive CD4+ T cells from PBMCs. Described subset: CD45RA+ positively selected. The CDR3 sequence is CASSLQPGQGANTIYF. In DNA, the CDR3 is TGCGCCAGCAGCTTGCAACCGGGACAGGGGGCGAACACCATATATTTT. Filled out from reference TRBV5-1 and TRBJ1-3, the complete variable domain reads KAGVTQTPRYLIKTRGQQVTLSCSPISGHRSVSWYQQTPGQGLQFLFEYFSETQRNKGNFPGRFSGRQFSNSRSEMNVSTLELGDSALYLCASSLQPGQGANTIYFGEGSWLTVV.